A single sample gave rise to the 3 T cell receptor beta chains below, sequenced in a study of blood T cells in healthy people across ages. Together with a sample-barcoded 5' primer, a J-beta primer mix was included in a second PCR lasting about 6 to 11 cycles. TCRdb reprocessed the 5' RACE reads via MiXCR and lists one record per CDR3 protein. Of roughly 1.5 million distinct CDR3 sequences listed, 35% to 45% are singletons. Sequenced input: blood. These receptors originate from a woman under 30 in good health.

Written as DNA, the CDR3 is TGTGCCAGCAGCAAACCCGGCCTCGGGGAACACAATGAGCAGTTCTTC. This gives the protein CASSKPGLGEHNEQFF. The rearrangement uses TRBV28 and TRBJ2-1, with D tentatively TRBD2 (5 bases). The CDR3 covers 16 residues. Germline V lookup: CDR1 MDHEN, CDR2 SYDVKM. V shed 6 bases and J shed 5 bases, with 20 bases lying between them. Filled out from reference TRBV28 and TRBJ2-1, the complete variable domain reads DVKVTQSSRYLVKRTGEKVFLECVQDMDHENMFWYRQDPGLGLRLIYFSYDVKMKEKGDIPEGYSVSREKKERFSLILESASTNQTSMYLCASSKPGLGEHNEQFFGPGTRLTVL.

In its sample, this clonotype was seen many times. V and J are TRBV29-1 and TRBJ2-5; D is ambiguous. The length of the CDR3 is 13 residues. In germline, CDR1 is SQVTM, CDR2 ANQGSEA. V shed 0 bases and J shed 2 bases, with 7 bases lying between them. The CDR3 coding sequence is TGCAGCGTTGAAGAACGGCTTCAAGAGACCCAGTACTTC. As protein: CSVEERLQETQYF.

This clonotype showed up just a few times. The rearrangement links TRBV3-1 to TRBJ2-7; possibly TRBD1 for D (6 bases). The V end was cut by 6 bases, the J end by 0 bases, with 15 bases between. Germline loops: CDR1 LGHDT, CDR2 YNNKEL (reference sequence). The CDR3 covers 15 residues. CDR3 sequence reads: CASRRAGTSSYEQYF. The CDR3, as DNA: TGTGCCAGCAGGCGTGCCGGGACAAGCTCCTACGAGCAGTACTTC.